This TCR beta chain appears in the sequencing data of a study of blood T cell repertoires in COVID-19. Per the original methods: From reference gene primer amplification, estimates of nucleated cell counts were derived. Profiled with immunoSEQ multiplex PCR; TCRdb holds only in-frame clones, not every one. V, J and clone size reflect that table, while D and trimming were determined from the DNA. The sample includes 60,000 to 80,000 clones, roughly 88% of them seen just once. Germline-derived CDR1 and CDR2 are MGHRA and YSYEKL. The length of the CDR3 is 16 residues. V lost 0 bases to trimming and J lost 3 bases; unmatched junction nucleotides: 5.

The receptor was derived from a human donor in a cohort sampled during active COVID-19. The chain is built from TRBV4-1 and TRBJ1-1; the match to TRBD1 covers 9 bases. Sequences were obtained from peripheral blood. CDR3 residues: CASSQDGTGRDTEAFF. The CDR3 DNA reads as TGCGCCAGCAGCCAAGACGGGACAGGGCGTGACACTGAAGCTTTCTTT.